Detailed here is one T cell receptor beta chain. Its antigen is not known. V lost 10 bases and J 6 bases, leaving 21 bases between the germline ends. The CDR3 totals 15 residues. CDR1 and CDR2 (germline): LNHDA, SQIVND (reference sequence). The data originate from a study of PD-1 blockade in classical Hodgkin lymphoma. On the study more broadly: Intravenous infusions of nivolumab 3 mg/kg reached patients every 2 weeks. Study outcomes and limitations: Complete responders showed a baseline diversity that resembled the diversity of newly diagnosed patients.

Sequencing was performed with immunoSEQ multiplex PCR; in TCRdb, only in-frame clones are kept and a portion is missing. The table shows 13,000 to 15,000 clones, with 89% occurring only once. Stated time point: cycle 4 day 1 (C4D1), after about 6 weeks of nivolumab. Each patient's relapse followed autologous stem cell transplantation, and brentuximab vedotin exposure varied. Applied to thawed PBMCs, magnetic negative selection was the method used to isolate CD8+ T cells. This chain uses TRBV19 with TRBJ2-2; the D call may be TRBD1 or TRBD2 (6 bases each). The sequenced sample was CD8+ T cells from blood, obtained before the fourth cycle of nivolumab. The origin of this receptor is a human donor with classical Hodgkin lymphoma. CDR3: CATQEVGGPAGELFF. CDR3 nucleotides: TGTGCCACCCAAGAAGTGGGGGGCCCTGCCGGGGAGCTGTTTTTT.